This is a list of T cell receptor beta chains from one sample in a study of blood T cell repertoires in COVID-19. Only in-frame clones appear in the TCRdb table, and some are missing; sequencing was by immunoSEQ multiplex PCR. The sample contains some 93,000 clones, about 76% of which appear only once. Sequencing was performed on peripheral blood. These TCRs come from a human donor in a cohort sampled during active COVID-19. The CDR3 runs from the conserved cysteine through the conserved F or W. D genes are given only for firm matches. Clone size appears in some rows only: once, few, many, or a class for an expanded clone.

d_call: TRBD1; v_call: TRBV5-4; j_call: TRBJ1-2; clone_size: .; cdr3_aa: CASSQSLQGYGYTF; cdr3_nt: TGTGCCAGCAGTCAGAGCCTACAGGGGTATGGCTACACCTTC
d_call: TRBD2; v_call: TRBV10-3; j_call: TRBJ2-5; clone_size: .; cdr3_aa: CAISELGREGVETQYF; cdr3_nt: TGTGCCATCAGTGAGCTTGGGCGGGAGGGCGTAGAGACCCAGTACTTC
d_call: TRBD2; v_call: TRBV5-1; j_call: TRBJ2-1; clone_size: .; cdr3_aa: CASSMTSGSYNEQFF; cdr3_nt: TGCGCCAGCAGCATGACTAGCGGGAGTTACAATGAGCAGTTCTTC
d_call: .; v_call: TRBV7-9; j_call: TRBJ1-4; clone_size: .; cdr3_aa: CASSYTSSNEKLFF; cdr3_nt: TGTGCCAGCAGCTACACCTCCTCAAATGAAAAACTGTTTTTT
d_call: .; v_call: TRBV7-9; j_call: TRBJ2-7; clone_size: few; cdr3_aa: CASSLMQSYEQYF; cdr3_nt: TGTGCCAGCAGCTTAATGCAGTCCTACGAGCAGTACTTC
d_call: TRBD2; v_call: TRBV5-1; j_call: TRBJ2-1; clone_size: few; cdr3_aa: CASSLFGGRAGEQFF; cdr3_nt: TGCGCCAGCAGCTTGTTTGGCGGGAGGGCCGGGGAGCAGTTCTTC
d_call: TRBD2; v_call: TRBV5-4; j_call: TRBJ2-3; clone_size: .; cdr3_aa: CASSVIAGTGDTQYF; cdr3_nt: TGTGCCAGCAGCGTTATAGCGGGAACAGGAGATACGCAGTATTTT
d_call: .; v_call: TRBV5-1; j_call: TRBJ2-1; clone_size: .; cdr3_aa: CASSFGGSLYNEQFF; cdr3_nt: TGCGCCAGCAGCTTCGGGGGATCCCTATACAATGAGCAGTTCTTC
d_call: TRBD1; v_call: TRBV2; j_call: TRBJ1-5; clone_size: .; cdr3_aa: CASRETGDSNQPQHF; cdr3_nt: TGTGCCAGCAGAGAGACAGGGGATAGCAATCAGCCCCAGCATTTT
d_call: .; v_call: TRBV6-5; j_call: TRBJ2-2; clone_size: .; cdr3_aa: CASTRDTSTGELFF; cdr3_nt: TGTGCCAGCACCCGGGACACATCCACCGGGGAGCTGTTTTTT
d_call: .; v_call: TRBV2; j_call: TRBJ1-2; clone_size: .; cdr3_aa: CASSEVGASGYTF; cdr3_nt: TGTGCCAGCAGTGAAGTGGGGGCGTCTGGCTACACCTTC
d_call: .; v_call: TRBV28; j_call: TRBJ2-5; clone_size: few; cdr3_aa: CASSLSPREETQYF; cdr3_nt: TGTGCCAGCAGTCTCTCTCCTCGGGAGGAGACCCAGTACTTC
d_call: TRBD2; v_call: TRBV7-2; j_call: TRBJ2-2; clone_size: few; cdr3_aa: CASSLGGRDHGELFF; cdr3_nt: TGTGCCAGCAGCTTAGGCGGGAGGGACCACGGGGAGCTGTTTTTT
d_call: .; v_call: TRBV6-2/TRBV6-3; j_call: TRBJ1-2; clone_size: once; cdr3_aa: CASSPGVYGYTF; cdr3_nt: TGTGCCAGCAGCCCGGGAGTCTATGGCTACACCTTC
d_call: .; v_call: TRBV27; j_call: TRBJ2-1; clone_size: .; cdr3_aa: CASSLLGGAYNEQFF; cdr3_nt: TGTGCCAGCAGTTTATTAGGGGGGGCCTACAATGAGCAGTTCTTC
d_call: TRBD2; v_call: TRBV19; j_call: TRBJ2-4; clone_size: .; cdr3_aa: CASSISAGVQNIQYF; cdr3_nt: TGTGCCAGTAGTATTTCCGCGGGGGTCCAAAACATTCAGTACTTC
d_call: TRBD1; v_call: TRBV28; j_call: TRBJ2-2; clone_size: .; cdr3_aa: CASSPNRGQVGELFF; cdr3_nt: TGTGCCAGCAGCCCCAACAGGGGGCAAGTCGGGGAGCTGTTTTTT
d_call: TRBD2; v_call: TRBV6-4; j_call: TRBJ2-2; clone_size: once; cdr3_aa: CAPTLLAGVISGSTGELFF; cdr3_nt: TGTGCCCCCACGCTGCTAGCGGGAGTAATTTCGGGAAGCACCGGGGAGCTGTTTTTT
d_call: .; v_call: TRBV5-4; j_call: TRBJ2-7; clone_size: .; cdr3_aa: CASSFDQTYEQYF; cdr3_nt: TGTGCCAGCAGCTTCGATCAGACCTACGAGCAGTACTTC
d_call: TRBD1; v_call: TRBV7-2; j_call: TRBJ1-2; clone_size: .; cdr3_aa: CASSLNRGTYYGYTF; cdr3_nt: TGTGCCAGCAGCCTTAACAGGGGCACTTACTATGGCTACACCTTC
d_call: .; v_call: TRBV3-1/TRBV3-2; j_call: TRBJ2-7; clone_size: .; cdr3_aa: CASSHPERGFEQYF; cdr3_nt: TGTGCCAGCAGCCACCCAGAGAGGGGGTTCGAGCAGTACTTC
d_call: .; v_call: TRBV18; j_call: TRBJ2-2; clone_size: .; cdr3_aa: CASSPTSAETTGELFF; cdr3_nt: TGTGCCAGCTCACCAACGTCAGCGGAAACTACCGGGGAGCTGTTTTTT